This T cell receptor beta chain was identified in a study of beta chain features in type 1 diabetes. CD45RO/CCR7/CD25/CD127/CD95/CD27 sorting isolated CD4+ naive, central memory, regulatory and stem cell-like memory cells. Details on this clone: Its antigen remains unidentified.

Germline lookup yields CDR1 SNHLY and CDR2 FYNNEI. CDR3 length: 15 amino acids. With 3 bases removed from V and 1 base from J, the gap between germline ends came to 10 bases. Study-wide findings and caveats: All four CD4+ subsets from Type 1 diabetes patients carried moderately but significantly shorter TCRB CDR3s.

The entirety of the isolated RNA underwent reverse transcription, so expressed TCRB transcripts were sequenced. Each sample of naive, central memory or regulatory T cells had, on average, around 3.5 million reads. The protocol was immunoSEQ multiplex PCR, while the TCRdb copy is restricted to in-frame clones and leaves out a portion. The table has 900,000 or so clones, roughly a sixth seen once. The sequenced material came from naive CD4+ T cells from blood. The clonotype originates from a woman in her late teens or twenties in good health. The chain is built from TRBV2 and TRBJ1-5; tentative D call: TRBD1 (5 bases). The CDR3 bases are TGTGCCAGCAGTGACCGACAGATCAGCAATCAGCCCCAGCATTTT. It is translated as CASSDRQISNQPQHF.